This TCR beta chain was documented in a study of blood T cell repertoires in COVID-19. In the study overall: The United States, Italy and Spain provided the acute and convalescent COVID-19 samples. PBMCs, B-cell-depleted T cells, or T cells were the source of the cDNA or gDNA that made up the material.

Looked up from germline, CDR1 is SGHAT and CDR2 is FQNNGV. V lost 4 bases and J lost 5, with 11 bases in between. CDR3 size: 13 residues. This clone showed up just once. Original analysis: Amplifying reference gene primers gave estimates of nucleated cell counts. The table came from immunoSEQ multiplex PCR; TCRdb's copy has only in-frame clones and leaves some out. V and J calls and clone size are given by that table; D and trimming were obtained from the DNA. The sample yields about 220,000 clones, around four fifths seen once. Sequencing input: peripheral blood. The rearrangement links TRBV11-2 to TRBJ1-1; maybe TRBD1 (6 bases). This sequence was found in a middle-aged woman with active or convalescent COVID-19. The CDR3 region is CASSYREGTEAFF. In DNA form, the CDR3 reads TGTGCCAGCAGCTACAGGGAGGGTACTGAAGCTTTCTTT.